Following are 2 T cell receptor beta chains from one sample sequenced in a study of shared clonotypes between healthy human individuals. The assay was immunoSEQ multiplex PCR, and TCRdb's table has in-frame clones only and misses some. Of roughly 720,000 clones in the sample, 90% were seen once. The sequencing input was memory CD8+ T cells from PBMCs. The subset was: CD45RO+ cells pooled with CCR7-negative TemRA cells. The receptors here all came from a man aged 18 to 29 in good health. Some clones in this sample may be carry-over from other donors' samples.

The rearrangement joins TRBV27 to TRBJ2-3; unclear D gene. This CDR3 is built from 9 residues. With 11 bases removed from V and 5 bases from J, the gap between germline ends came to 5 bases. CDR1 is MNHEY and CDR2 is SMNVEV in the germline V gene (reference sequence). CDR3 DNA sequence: TGTGCCGTAGGAGATACGCAGTATTTT. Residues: CAVGDTQYF.

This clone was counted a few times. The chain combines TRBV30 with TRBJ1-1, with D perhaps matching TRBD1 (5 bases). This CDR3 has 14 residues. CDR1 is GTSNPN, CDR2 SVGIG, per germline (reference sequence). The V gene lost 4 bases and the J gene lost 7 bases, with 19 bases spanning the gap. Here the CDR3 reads CAWNGLGGGDEAFF. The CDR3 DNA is TGTGCCTGGAATGGCCTGGGTGGAGGGGATGAAGCTTTCTTT.